The next 5 T cell receptor beta chains were all read from a single sample in a study of blood T cell repertoires in COVID-19. The method was immunoSEQ multiplex PCR; TCRdb's version includes in-frame clones alone and lacks a portion of them. Of approximately 500,000 clones in the sample, 85% to 90% were seen once. The material sequenced was peripheral blood. The source is a woman between 50 and 59 years old with COVID-19, enrolled during active disease.

The chain links TRBV5-4 to TRBJ1-1; D remains ambiguous. The CDR3 runs to 14 residues. Germline V gives CDR1 SGHNT, CDR2 YYREEE (reference sequence). V lost 0 bases, J lost 5 bases, and 11 bases lay in between. The CDR3 protein is CASSLGARGTEAFF. CDR3 in DNA: TGTGCCAGCAGCTTGGGGGCGCGGGGAACTGAAGCTTTCTTT.

J is TRBJ2-1 and V is TRBV7-2; TRBD1 is a possible D gene (6 bases). Germline CDR1 reads SGHTA; CDR2 reads FQGNSA. The CDR3 is made up of 14 amino acids. Trimming shortened V by 4 bases and J by 10 bases, and 17 bases separated the two germline ends. The CDR3 region has the DNA TGTGCCAGCAGCTCCCTCAGGGGTATCGGAGAGCAGTTCTTC. This translates into CASSSLRGIGEQFF.

DNA of the CDR3: TGTGCCAGCAGCCGGACAGGGGAGGCTACCGGGAACGAGCAGTACTTC. Protein product: CASSRTGEATGNEQYF. J is TRBJ2-7 and V is TRBV5-6; 9 nucleotides line up with TRBD1. The CDR3 covers 16 residues. V dropped 4 bases and J dropped 5; count of bases not matched to a gene: 13. The V gene's germline CDR1 is SGHDT and CDR2 YYEEEE.

V usage is TRBV19 and J usage is TRBJ1-1, with D possibly TRBD1 on 5 matching bases. Trimming took 10 bases from V and 7 from J, leaving 19 bases between them. The CDR3 length is 13 residues. Germline V gives CDR1 LNHDA, CDR2 SQIVND (reference sequence). This chain's CDR3 is CATEGDLKGEAFF. The CDR3, as DNA: TGTGCCACAGAAGGGGATTTGAAGGGTGAAGCTTTCTTT.

V usage is TRBV7-2 and J usage is TRBJ2-5; D is possibly TRBD2 (7 bases). Trimming took 3 bases from V and 4 from J, leaving 15 bases between them. The CDR3 covers 15 residues. Germline V lookup: CDR1 SGHTA, CDR2 FQGNSA. Here the CDR3 reads CASSFLGGRGETQYF. For the CDR3, the DNA is TGTGCCAGCAGCTTCCTGGGGGGGCGGGGAGAGACCCAGTACTTC.